The rows below give T cell receptor beta chains drawn from one sample of a study of shared clonotypes between healthy human individuals. Using immunoSEQ multiplex PCR, the repertoire was profiled, and TCRdb retains in-frame clones only, with some absent. This table holds 1.6 million or so clones, 95% to 97% found once. The sample comprised naive CD4+ T cells sorted from blood. The receptors here all came from a man younger than 45 in good health. The CDR3 runs from the conserved cysteine through the conserved F or W. D genes are given only for firm matches. Part of the rows lack a size; the others show once, few, many or a class for expanded clones.

j_call,clone_size,v_call,d_call,cdr3_nt,cdr3_aa
TRBJ1-1,once,TRBV18,.,TGTGCCAGCTCACCGACGGGACGGGGAACTGAAGCTTTCTTT,CASSPTGRGTEAFF
TRBJ2-7,.,TRBV7-3,.,TGTGCCAGCAGCTTAGGTCCCGGCTACTACGAGCAGTACTTC,CASSLGPGYYEQYF
TRBJ1-5,once,TRBV9,.,TGTGCCAGCAGCAGGGGGGGCAGTACCCGCAATCAGCCCCAGCATTTT,CASSRGGSTRNQPQHF
TRBJ2-3,.,TRBV19,.,TGTGCCAGTAGTATAAGGCGGGTTGAGCGGAGGAGAGATACGCAGTATTTT,CASSIRRVERRRDTQYF
TRBJ2-4,.,TRBV2,.,TGTGCCTCCCAGCCACGGGAAGCCAAAAACATTCAGTACTTC,CASQPREAKNIQYF
TRBJ2-7,.,TRBV6-1,TRBD1,TGTGCCAGCAGGGGACAGGGGTACGAGCAGTACTTC,CASRGQGYEQYF
TRBJ1-4,.,TRBV27,TRBD1,TGTGCCAGCAGTGAGCAGGGGGGTTTTAATGAAAAACTGTTTTTT,CASSEQGGFNEKLFF
TRBJ2-7,.,TRBV30,.,TGTGCCTGGAGTCCCCCTTGGGGGTACGAGCAGTACTTC,CAWSPPWGYEQYF
TRBJ2-5,.,TRBV9,TRBD1,TGTGCCAGCAGCGTAGTATCGGGGACAGGGGTAGAGACCCAGTACTTC,CASSVVSGTGVETQYF
TRBJ1-5,.,TRBV28,.,TGTGCCACCATCCCGCGTGGTCAGCCCCAGCATTTT,CATIPRGQPQHF
TRBJ2-7,.,TRBV28,TRBD1,TGTGCCAGCAGTGTGACAGGGGTTTCGCCCTACGAGCAGTACTTC,CASSVTGVSPYEQYF
TRBJ2-7,.,TRBV5-1,.,TGCGCCAGCAGCTTGGACAGGGACTACGAGCAGTACTTC,CASSLDRDYEQYF
TRBJ2-5,.,TRBV11-2,TRBD2,TGTGCCAGCAGCTTAGAGGTTGGGCTAGCGGGAAAGGAGACCCAGTACTTC,CASSLEVGLAGKETQYF
TRBJ2-1,.,TRBV6-5,.,TGTGCCAGCAGTTACCGTCCCAATGAGCAGTTCTTC,CASSYRPNEQFF
TRBJ2-7,.,TRBV28,TRBD1,TGTGCCAGCAGTTTATTCGGGCAGGGGGCCTACGAGCAGTACTTC,CASSLFGQGAYEQYF
TRBJ1-6,.,TRBV5-4,TRBD1,TGTGCCAGCAGCCCATTGACAGGGGGTACCCCCCTCCACTTT,CASSPLTGGTPLHF
TRBJ2-1,.,TRBV6-1,TRBD2,TGTGCCAGCATCCCTAGCGGGAGATGGAGGCAGTTCTTC,CASIPSGRWRQFF